The 18 T cell receptor beta chains below all came from one sample that was sequenced in a study of shared clonotypes between healthy human individuals (dated by TCRdb to 2018 to 2021). Libraries were prepared through the immunoSEQ multiplex PCR assay. TCRdb provides this immuneACCESS table in a form limited to in-frame rearrangements. Some clones are lacking; in checked studies, under half of them reflect an unresolved V gene, and why the rest are absent is not known. Here the sample has some 1.5 million clones; around 95% occur a single time. The top ten clones comprise roughly 1.2% of the sample. Sequenced sample: naive CD4+ T cells sorted from blood. The cell subset or site label here, explained by the study, means: CD45RA+ positively selected. The receptor source for this set is a man younger than 45 in good health.

The rearrangement joins TRBV10-3 to TRBJ2-1; 9 nucleotides agree with TRBD2. Germline V lookup: CDR1 ENHRY, CDR2 SYGVKD. With 3 bases clipped from V and 1 base from J, the junction kept 13 bases outside the gene matches. This CDR3 spans 19 amino acids. In nucleotides, the CDR3 is TGTGCCATCAGTGACCCCCTTGGCGCTAGCGGGATTTCCTACAATGAGCAGTTCTTC. Protein: CAISDPLGASGISYNEQFF.

This clone was found once. This chain joins TRBV10-2 and TRBJ2-1, with D unclear. Trimming took 0 bases from V and 2 from J, leaving 8 bases between them. The CDR3 is 15 amino acids. The germline gives CDR1 WSHSY, CDR2 SAAADI. The CDR3 spells CASSESDGTYNEQFF. The CDR3 DNA sequence: TGCGCCAGCAGTGAGTCGGACGGAACCTACAATGAGCAGTTCTTC.

The rearrangement links TRBV7-7 to TRBJ2-1, with D unresolved. This CDR3 contains 14 residues. Between the trimmed V and J ends, which lost 1 base and 7 bases, there was a span of 11 bases. Germline V gives CDR1 SSHAT, CDR2 FNYEAQ (reference sequence). Here the CDR3 reads CASSLVSQSNEQFF. The CDR3, as DNA: TGTGCCAGCAGCTTAGTGTCTCAAAGTAATGAGCAGTTCTTC.

The chain uses TRBV5-1 and TRBJ1-4; 9 bases fit TRBD1. CDR1 and CDR2 from the germline V gene are SGHRS and YFSETQ. The ends lost 0 bases at V and 5 bases at J; junction bases unmatched: 2. The CDR3 spans 15 residues. The CDR3 loop reads CASSLEGTGNEKLFF. In DNA, the CDR3 is TGCGCCAGCAGCTTGGAAGGGACAGGGAATGAAAAACTGTTTTTT. Full variable domain (rest looked up from reference TRBV5-1 and TRBJ1-4): KAGVTQTPRYLIKTRGQQVTLSCSPISGHRSVSWYQQTPGQGLQFLFEYFSETQRNKGNFPGRFSGRQFSNSRSEMNVSTLELGDSALYLCASSLEGTGNEKLFFGSGTQLSVL.

For this clone: The sample contains more than one DNA sequence encoding this CDR3. This CDR3 reads CASSFRGRETQYF. The CDR3 DNA reads as TGTGCCAGCAGTTTCAGGGGCCGGGAGACCCAGTACTTC. The rearrangement uses TRBV27 and TRBJ2-5, with a weak D call TRBD1 (6 bases). The V gene lost 3 bases and the J gene lost 5 bases, with 10 bases spanning the gap. The germline CDR1 and CDR2 sequences are MNHEY and SMNVEV (reference sequence). The CDR3 totals 13 residues.

The chain combines TRBV5-1 with TRBJ1-2, with D tentatively TRBD1 (5 bases). The length of the CDR3 is 15 residues. Between the trimmed V and J ends, which lost 4 bases and 2 bases, there was a span of 15 bases. Germline assignment: CDR1 SGHRS and CDR2 YFSETQ. This CDR3 is CASSSWGTENYGYTF. For the CDR3, the DNA is TGCGCCAGCAGCAGTTGGGGGACGGAAAACTATGGCTACACCTTC. Filled out from reference TRBV5-1 and TRBJ1-2, the complete variable domain reads KAGVTQTPRYLIKTRGQQVTLSCSPISGHRSVSWYQQTPGQGLQFLFEYFSETQRNKGNFPGRFSGRQFSNSRSEMNVSTLELGDSALYLCASSSWGTENYGYTFGSGTRLTVV.

V usage is TRBV5-5 and J usage is TRBJ1-5, with TRBD1 as a possible D gene (5 bases). Between the trimmed V and J ends, which lost 5 bases and 5 bases, there was a span of 26 bases. This CDR3 has 18 amino acids. The germline gives CDR1 SGHKS, CDR2 YYEKEE (reference sequence). The CDR3 region has the DNA TGTGCCAGCAGACCCCGGGCAGGGCTCTCACCGGCTTATCAGCCCCAGCATTTT. Its translation is CASRPRAGLSPAYQPQHF.

The chain carries TRBV9 and TRBJ2-7, with 9 bases that match TRBD2. The CDR3 spans 14 residues. J was trimmed by 2 bases and V by 3 bases; bases with no gene match: 3. The germline gives CDR1 SGDLS, CDR2 YYNGEE. CDR3 loop: CASSGLAGAYEQYF. In DNA, the CDR3 is TGTGCCAGCAGCGGATTAGCGGGAGCCTACGAGCAGTACTTC.

The V and J genes are TRBV10-1 and TRBJ2-7; D is undetermined. With 2 bases removed from V and 2 bases from J, the gap between germline ends came to 10 bases. The germline V gene encodes CDR1 WNHNN and CDR2 SYGVQD (reference sequence). The CDR3 spans 14 residues. Here the CDR3 DNA reads TGCGCCAGCAGTGAGGGTCTAGGACCCTACGAGCAGTACTTC. Residues: CASSEGLGPYEQYF.

The J gene is TRBJ2-2, the V gene TRBV6-4; 11 bases agree with TRBD1. Germline CDR1 and CDR2: MRHNA and SNTAGT. This CDR3 has 17 residues. The J segment lost 12 bases and the V segment lost 4 bases, leaving 16 bases of the junction unmatched. The CDR3 sequence: CASSGNPGTGGELKLFF. In DNA form, the CDR3 reads TGTGCCAGCAGTGGCAACCCCGGGACAGGGGGAGAACTGAAGCTGTTTTTT.

This clone was seen only once. The V and J genes are TRBV15 and TRBJ1-1; 7 positions match TRBD1. Trimming cost V 3 bases and J 0 bases; bases outside gene matches: 7. The germline gives CDR1 LNHNV, CDR2 YYDKDF (reference sequence). The length of the CDR3 is 16 residues. As DNA, the CDR3 is TGTGCCACCAGCAGTAGGACAGGCCCCATGAACACTGAAGCTTTCTTT. Protein: CATSSRTGPMNTEAFF.

The rearrangement joins TRBV4-3 to TRBJ1-5; D is ambiguous. This CDR3 spans 13 amino acids. V was cut by 5 bases and J by 5 bases, with 10 bases left in between. Per the germline V gene, CDR1 is LGHNA and CDR2 is YSLEER. The CDR3 protein is CASSSHPDQPQHF. The CDR3 DNA is TGCGCCAGCAGCTCCCATCCGGATCAGCCCCAGCATTTT.

The genes are TRBV10-3 and TRBJ2-1; 10 bases align to TRBD1. Germline loops: CDR1 ENHRY, CDR2 SYGVKD. The CDR3 runs 15 residues. The ends lost 6 bases at V and 6 bases at J; junction bases unmatched: 8. This chain's CDR3 is CAISGPGQGFNEQFF. The DNA for the CDR3 is TGTGCCATCAGCGGACCGGGACAGGGGTTCAATGAGCAGTTCTTC.

CDR3 sequence (DNA): TGTGCCAGCGGGGGGGAGGCTGATCAGCCCCAGCATTTT. This gives the protein CASGGEADQPQHF. The chain has TRBV2 and TRBJ1-5, with D perhaps matching TRBD1 (5 bases). There are 13 residues in the CDR3. V lost 8 bases and J lost 5, with 13 bases in between. CDR1 is SNHLY and CDR2 is FYNNEI in the germline V gene.

This clone has only a few counts. V usage is TRBV6-5 and J usage is TRBJ1-4; no definite D call. Trimming shortened V by 2 bases and J by 10 bases, and 14 bases separated the two germline ends. CDR1 MNHEY and CDR2 SVGAGI come from the germline V gene. This CDR3 is 14 amino acids long. The CDR3 nucleotides are TGTGCCAGCAGTTACGCGTACTCGGTAGGAAAACTGTTTTTT. Translated: CASSYAYSVGKLFF.

The V gene is TRBV9, the J gene TRBJ2-1; a weak D match, TRBD2 (6 bases). Germline values: CDR1 SGDLS, CDR2 YYNGEE. This CDR3 contains 11 residues. The ends were cut back, 10 bases at V and 6 bases at J, with 11 bases in the middle. This CDR3 reads CASGDPNEQFF. In DNA, the CDR3 is TGTGCCTCGGGGGACCCCAATGAGCAGTTCTTC.

The rearrangement uses TRBV19 and TRBJ1-4; D unclear. Germline assignment: CDR1 LNHDA and CDR2 SQIVND (reference sequence). There are 12 residues in the CDR3. V dropped 3 bases and J dropped 11 bases, with 10 bases sitting between them. The DNA for the CDR3 is TGTGCCAGTAGTATCGGAGGCGGGAAACTGTTTTTT. Amino acids: CASSIGGGKLFF.

The chain joins TRBV11-3 to TRBJ2-5; 7 bases line up with TRBD2. Germline loops: CDR1 SGHNT, CDR2 YENEEA. CDR3 length: 17 amino acids. The trim removed 5 bases at V and 5 bases at J, leaving 17 bases unmatched. This chain's CDR3 is CASSPSVGGSIQETQYF. CDR3 coding DNA: TGTGCCAGCAGCCCCTCAGTGGGAGGGTCAATTCAGGAGACCCAGTACTTC.